Listed here is a single T cell receptor (beta chain). The data were produced by immunoSEQ multiplex PCR, yet TCRdb's version contains in-frame clones alone and is incomplete. This table holds under 650,000 clones, 90% to 96% found once. The data originate from a study of shared clonotypes between healthy human individuals. V was cut by 3 bases and J by 3 bases, with 15 bases left in between. The CDR3 contains 15 residues. CDR1 and CDR2 (germline): MDHEN, SYDVKM. CD45RA+ naive and CD45RA-negative memory subsets were separated from CD4+ cells. The sequencing sample was made of naive CD4+ T cells sorted from blood. The subset was: CD45RA+ positively selected. The chain is built from TRBV28 and TRBJ2-7; the D gene is possibly TRBD1 (6 bases). The TCR originated in a woman in her 30s in good health. CDR3 sequence (DNA): TGTGCCAGCAGTTTTTTCCCAGGGACAAGCTACGAGCAGTACTTC. Residues: CASSFFPGTSYEQYF.